Given below is one T cell receptor (beta chain) in context. This specimen belongs to a study of blood T cell repertoires in COVID-19. At the level of the study: Researchers got acute and convalescent COVID-19 samples from the United States, Italy and Spain.

Profiled with immunoSEQ multiplex PCR; TCRdb holds only in-frame clones, not every one. The table lists some 240,000 clones, less than 90% of them singletons. The CDR3 has 15 residues. V lost 7 bases to trimming and J lost 0 bases, with 10 bases between them. The germline gives CDR1 LNHDA, CDR2 SQIVND (reference sequence). Sequenced sample: peripheral blood. The chain couples TRBV19 to TRBJ1-6, with D possibly being TRBD1 (6 bases). This clonotype was obtained from a woman aged 40 to 49 who had recovered from COVID-19. The CDR3 protein is CASNTGSSYNSPLHF. CDR3 DNA: TGTGCCAGTAACACAGGGAGCTCCTATAATTCACCCCTCCACTTT.